This T cell receptor (beta chain) was observed in a study of blood T cell repertoires in COVID-19. This table comes from immunoSEQ multiplex PCR, and its TCRdb copy is limited to in-frame clones, with some not included. The repertoire holds over 250,000 clones, with around 87% as singletons. The study recruited people aged about 18 to 89 years across approximately 24 US areas. This clonotype was sampled from a woman younger than 45 who had recovered from COVID-19. Sequenced input: PBMCs or T cells enriched from blood (not recorded which).

The CDR3 DNA follows: TGTGCCAGCAGCTCCTGGGGGGAAACTGAAGCTTTCTTT. Its protein is CASSSWGETEAFF. The chain links TRBV12-3 or TRBV12-4 to TRBJ1-1, with D maybe TRBD1 (5 bases). Trimming shortened V by 6 bases and J by 5 bases, and 13 bases separated the two germline ends. This CDR3 contains 13 residues.